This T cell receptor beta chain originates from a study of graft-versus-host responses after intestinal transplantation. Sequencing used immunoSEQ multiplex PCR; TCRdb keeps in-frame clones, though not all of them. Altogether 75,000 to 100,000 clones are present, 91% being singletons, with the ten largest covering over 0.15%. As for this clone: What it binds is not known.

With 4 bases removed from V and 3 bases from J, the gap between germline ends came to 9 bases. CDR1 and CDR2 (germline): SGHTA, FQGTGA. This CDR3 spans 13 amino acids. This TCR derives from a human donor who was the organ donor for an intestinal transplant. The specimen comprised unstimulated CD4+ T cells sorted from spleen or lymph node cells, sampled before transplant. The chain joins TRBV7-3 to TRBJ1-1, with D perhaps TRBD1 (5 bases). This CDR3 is CASSSDRDTEAFF. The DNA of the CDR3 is TGTGCCAGCAGCTCCGACAGAGACACTGAAGCTTTCTTT. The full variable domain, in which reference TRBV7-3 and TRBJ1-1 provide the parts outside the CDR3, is GAGVSQTPSNKVTEKGKYVELRCDPISGHTALYWYRQSLGQGPEFLIYFQGTGAADDSGLPNDRFFAVRPEGSVSTLKIQRTERGDSAVYLCASSSDRDTEAFFGQGTRLTVV.